A selection of T cell receptor beta chains follows, all from one sample in a study of blood T cell repertoires in COVID-19. TCRdb's table, derived via immunoSEQ multiplex PCR, lists solely in-frame clones and lacks some. This sample yields about 360,000 clones, of which 70% to 90% are seen a single time; under 8.5% belongs to the top ten. What was sequenced was peripheral blood. These receptors all stem from a woman aged 60-70 years with COVID-19, enrolled during active disease. The CDR3 runs from the conserved cysteine through the conserved F or W. Fields, in order: V gene, J gene, D gene, clone size, CDR3 DNA, CDR3 protein. D genes are given only for firm matches. Clone size is given for some rows only: seen once, a few or many times, or a class if the clone is expanded.

TRBV19	TRBJ2-2	.	.	TGTGCCAGTAGTGTAATTCCCGGGGAGCTGTTTTTT	CASSVIPGELFF
TRBV7-2	TRBJ2-7	TRBD2	.	TGTGCCAGCAGCCGGGGGGGATATAACGACGAGCAGTACTTC	CASSRGGYNDEQYF
TRBV7-3	TRBJ2-7	.	.	TGTGCCAGCAGCTTAGGAGGAGGCGCAACGCAGTACTTC	CASSLGGGATQYF
TRBV6-5	TRBJ1-2	TRBD1	once	TGTGCCAGCAGTACCCGGGACAGGGATTGGTATGGCTACACCTTC	CASSTRDRDWYGYTF
TRBV18	TRBJ1-6	TRBD1	.	TGTGCCAGCTCACAAGACAGGGGGCAATCACCCCTCCACTTT	CASSQDRGQSPLHF
TRBV2	TRBJ2-1	TRBD2	.	TGTGCCAGCAGTGGGACTAGCGGGGGAGTAGAGCAGTTCTTC	CASSGTSGGVEQFF
TRBV18	TRBJ1-1	TRBD1	.	TGTGCCAGCTCACCAGAGACAGGGGGGGTTATGGGCACTGAAGCTTTCTTT	CASSPETGGVMGTEAFF
TRBV5-1	TRBJ2-3	TRBD2	.	TGCGCCAGCAGCTTGGATAGCGGGGGGGCGGATACGCAGTATTTT	CASSLDSGGADTQYF
TRBV10-3	TRBJ2-2	TRBD2	.	TGTGCCATCAGTGCCAATCTAGCGGGGACTAACACCGGGGAGCTGTTTTTT	CAISANLAGTNTGELFF
TRBV6-5	TRBJ2-7	.	.	TGTGCCAGCAGTCCGGACTCCTACTACGAGCAGTACTTC	CASSPDSYYEQYF
TRBV5-1	TRBJ2-5	TRBD2	.	TGCGCCAGCAGCTTTGGGCTAGCGGGGGACTACCAAGAGACCCAGTACTTC	CASSFGLAGDYQETQYF
TRBV19	TRBJ1-2	.	.	TGTGCCAGTAGTAGGGGAGGGGTGGCTGGCTACACCTTC	CASSRGGVAGYTF
TRBV6-5	TRBJ2-2	.	.	TGTGCCAGCAGTTACGGGGGCTATAACCCCACCGGGGAGCTGTTTTTT	CASSYGGYNPTGELFF
TRBV11-2	TRBJ1-1	TRBD1	.	TGTGCCAGCAGCCCCCAGAGGGGGCGCCCCACTGAAGCTTTCTTT	CASSPQRGRPTEAFF
TRBV11-1	TRBJ1-4	.	.	TGTGCCAGCAGCCGGCCTGGACGGGGGGAGGAAAAACTGTTTTTT	CASSRPGRGEEKLFF
TRBV11-2	TRBJ2-7	.	once	TGTGCCAGCAGCTTACTGGCAGGGAATAAGCAGTACTTC	CASSLLAGNKQYF